The clone carrying this T cell receptor (beta chain) was counted between two and nine times. These data are taken from a study of identical twins. CDR1 and CDR2 from the germline V gene are DFQATT and SNEGSKA (reference sequence). CDR3 length: 13 amino acids. Trimming took off 5 bases at V and 4 bases at J, with 12 bases between the two ends. From the 5' RACE reads, TCRdb called clonotypes with MiXCR, one entry per CDR3 protein. This table has some 270,000 distinct CDR3 sequences, approximately 8.6% appearing once. These same records also appear under a second study, on yellow fever vaccine responses in identical twins.

Sample: CD8+ T cells sorted from blood. The clonotype originates from a woman aged 18-29 years in good health. This rearrangement joins TRBV20-1 to TRBJ1-3, with D maybe TRBD1 (6 bases). The CDR3 reads CSARQVSGNTIYF. CDR3 DNA: TGCAGTGCTCGACAGGTGTCGGGAAACACCATATATTTT.